Each of the 31 T cell receptor beta chains below was sequenced from the same sample in a study of T-cell memory formation after mild COVID-19. One entry per CDR3 protein results from TCRdb running MiXCR on the 5' RACE reads. The profile covers approximately 190,000 distinct CDR3 sequences, with about 16% appearing a single time and 2% to 3% taken by the ten largest. Material for sequencing was PBMCs or a T cell subset sorted from them (not recorded which). Every receptor here comes from an adult woman who had mild COVID-19 (a few samples of this study predate the infection). Cell type and time point are not known.

This clonotype was counted a few times. The V call is TRBV5-5, the J call TRBJ1-6; 9 bases line up with TRBD1. After removal of 0 bases from V and 3 bases from J, the junction contained 10 bases not matched to a gene. The germline CDR1 and CDR2 sequences are SGHKS and YYEKEE (reference sequence). The CDR3 totals 19 residues. In DNA form, the CDR3 reads TGTGCCAGCAGCTTGGCCGGGACAGGGTCCTTGTTCTATAATTCACCCCTCCACTTT. This codes for CASSLAGTGSLFYNSPLHF.

This clonotype came up a few times. The chain uses TRBV7-8 and TRBJ2-7, with D possibly TRBD2 on 6 matching bases. Trimming stripped 2 bases from V and 6 bases from J, with 20 bases between. CDR3 size: 16 residues. Per germline, CDR1 SGHVS and CDR2 FQNEAQ. The CDR3 DNA reads TGTGCCAGCAGCTTACCTGGGGCGGGACTGCGGACCGAGCAGTACTTC. The encoded protein is CASSLPGAGLRTEQYF.

The table lists this clonotype with many counts. The V gene is TRBV5-1, the J gene TRBJ2-7; either TRBD1 or TRBD2 may fit D (6 bases each). The V and J ends lost 0 bases and 4 bases respectively, with 14 bases between them. CDR1 and CDR2 from the germline V gene are SGHRS and YFSETQ. This CDR3 spans 15 amino acids. In nucleotides, the CDR3 is TGCGCCAGCAGCTTGGAAAGTTTAGGGGGGTACGAGCAGTACTTC. Protein sequence: CASSLESLGGYEQYF.

This clonotype came up a few times. V is TRBV12-3 or TRBV12-4 and J is TRBJ1-2, with 9 bases lining up with TRBD1. V was clipped by 4 bases and J by 13 bases; unmatched bases: 10. The CDR3 is 13 residues long. In nucleotides, the CDR3 is TGTGCCAGCAGTTCCTTGGACAGGGGCCGATGCACCTTC. It yields the protein CASSSLDRGRCTF.

This clonotype was seen a handful of times. The CDR3 DNA sequence: TGCGCCAGCAGCTTGGGGGGGACAGGGGTAGACACTGAAGCTTTCTTT. Translation gives CASSLGGTGVDTEAFF. This rearrangement joins TRBV5-1 to TRBJ1-1, with 10 bases identical to TRBD1. V lost 0 bases and J lost 3; bases outside the gene matches: 5. CDR1 is SGHRS, CDR2 YFSETQ, per germline. This CDR3 is built from 16 residues.

The chain recombines TRBV12-3 or TRBV12-4 with TRBJ2-7, with 8 positions matching TRBD2. CDR3 size: 15 residues. V lost 7 bases and J lost 10; bases outside the gene matches: 18. CDR3 sequence: CASTAQSGSLSPQYF. CDR3 nucleotide sequence: TGTGCCAGCACCGCCCAGAGCGGGAGTCTTTCCCCACAGTACTTC.

In its sample, this clonotype was seen many times. One junction end disagrees with the germline gene, perhaps due to a read error. This chain links TRBV29-1 with TRBJ1-4; D gene unclear. Germline V CDR1 and CDR2: SQVTM, ANQGSEA. CDR3 size: 11 residues. The CDR3 spells CSVNLGGTALF. The CDR3 nucleotides are TGCAGCGTTAACTTGGGTGGAACAGCCCTTTTT.

This clonotype was seen a handful of times. This rearrangement joins TRBV2 to TRBJ1-2; TRBD1 matches at 7 bases. Germline CDR1 and CDR2: SNHLY and FYNNEI. CDR3 length: 12 amino acids. The V and J ends lost 9 bases and 2 bases, in that order; junction bases with no gene match: 3. The CDR3 DNA follows: TGTGCCAGAGCGACAGGGAACTATGGCTACACCTTC. As protein: CARATGNYGYTF.

This clonotype was counted only a few times. This chain links TRBV19 with TRBJ2-2; 7 bases are shared with TRBD2. The CDR3 consists of 13 residues. Germline lookup yields CDR1 LNHDA and CDR2 SQIVND (reference sequence). With 6 bases clipped from V and 6 bases from J, the junction kept 4 bases outside the gene matches. The CDR3 DNA sequence: TGTGCCAGTAGGGCGGGAGCCCCCGGGGAGCTGTTTTTT. Amino acids: CASRAGAPGELFF. The full variable domain, rest sourced from reference TRBV19 and TRBJ2-2, is DGGITQSPKYLFRKEGQNVTLSCEQNLNHDAMYWYRQDPGQGLRLIYYSQIVNDFQKGDIAEGYSVSREKKESFPLTVTSAQKNPTAFYLCASRAGAPGELFFGEGSRLTVL.

This clonotype was observed a handful of times. The gene calls are TRBV4-3 and TRBJ2-3; 7 bases are shared with TRBD1. Germline CDR1 LGHNA, CDR2 YSLEER. CDR3 size: 15 residues. The trim removed 4 bases at V and 3 bases at J, leaving 7 bases unmatched. The CDR3 is CASSRDRVLTDTQYF. The DNA of the CDR3 is TGCGCCAGCAGCCGCGACAGGGTATTGACAGATACGCAGTATTTT.

This sequence joins TRBV15 and TRBJ1-2, with D uncertain. Trimming left V 1 base short and J 6 bases short, with 9 bases between. CDR3 length equals 13 residues. Germline lookup yields CDR1 LNHNV and CDR2 YYDKDF (reference sequence). CDR3 protein: CATSRAGVDGYTF. The DNA of the CDR3 is TGTGCCACCAGCAGAGCGGGAGTGGATGGCTACACCTTC.

This chain connects TRBV29-1 to TRBJ2-7, with TRBD2 identical over 8 bases. J was trimmed by 2 bases and V by 1 base; bases with no gene match: 4. Per the germline V gene, CDR1 is SQVTM and CDR2 is ANQGSEA. The CDR3 has 14 residues. CDR3 in amino acids: CSVEVWRGAYEQYF. CDR3 sequence (DNA): TGCAGCGTTGAAGTTTGGCGGGGGGCCTACGAGCAGTACTTC.

This clonotype was observed a few times. The chain uses TRBV27 and TRBJ1-2, with 7 positions matching TRBD1. Germline CDR1 MNHEY, CDR2 SMNVEV (reference sequence). This CDR3 is built from 15 residues. J gave up 8 bases and V 7 bases, and 16 bases lay outside the gene matches. In nucleotides, the CDR3 is TGTGCCAGCAACTTCCAGGGGGGCCCTAAGGACGGCTACACCTTC. Translating it yields CASNFQGGPKDGYTF.

CDR3 sequence: CAIRSGTLARANTEAFF. CDR3 DNA: TGTGCCATCAGATCCGGGACCTTGGCCCGGGCGAACACTGAAGCTTTCTTT. V usage is TRBV10-3 and J usage is TRBJ1-1; perhaps TRBD1 as D (5 bases). The CDR3 is 17 amino acids. The germline V gene has CDR1 ENHRY and CDR2 SYGVKD. V lost 6 bases and J lost 1, with 21 bases in between.

This clonotype has more than one count but fewer than ten. The chain links TRBV29-1 to TRBJ2-7; 11 bases are shared with TRBD1. Germline trimming cut 7 bases from V and 5 bases from J; bases unmatched to any gene: 13. The CDR3 runs to 15 residues. Germline lookup yields CDR1 SQVTM and CDR2 ANQGSEA. The CDR3 region has the DNA TGCAGCGCAAGATCCGGGACAGGGGGATCTAACGAGCAGTACTTC. Translated: CSARSGTGGSNEQYF.

The genes are TRBV7-8 and TRBJ1-1; D might be TRBD1 (6 bases). Germline loops: CDR1 SGHVS, CDR2 FQNEAQ. There are 14 residues in the CDR3. V was clipped by 5 bases and J by 3 bases, with 13 bases between them. This chain's CDR3 is CASSEQGLDTEAFF. CDR3 nucleotides: TGTGCCAGCAGCGAACAGGGTTTGGACACTGAAGCTTTCTTT.

For this clonotype: At one boundary the junction diverges from the germline segment, which might be a read error. The V gene is TRBV2, the J gene TRBJ1-1; D is uncertain. The CDR3 has 12 amino acids. In germline, CDR1 is SNHLY, CDR2 FYNNEI. The CDR3: CASREAPGMAFF. The CDR3 DNA follows: TGTGCCAGCAGAGAAGCTCCGGGGATGGCTTTCTTT.

A word on this clonotype: Germline is not matched at one junction end, which may reflect a read error. The gene calls are TRBV5-1 and TRBJ2-1, with D perhaps TRBD2 (6 bases). CDR1 is SGHRS and CDR2 is YFSETQ in the germline V gene. The CDR3 totals 14 residues. CDR3 sequence reads: CASSLGTAYNEQFF. CDR3 DNA sequence: TGTGCCAGCAGTTTAGGGACTGCCTACAATGAGCAGTTCTTC.

The chain has TRBV7-9 and TRBJ2-1; D gene ambiguous. Trimming took off 1 base at V and 7 bases at J, with 11 bases between the two ends. This CDR3 comprises 14 residues. Germline assignment: CDR1 SEHNR and CDR2 FQNEAQ (reference sequence). In DNA form, the CDR3 reads TGTGCCAGCAGCTTAGAGGCGCGCAGTAATGAGCAGTTCTTC. It specifies CASSLEARSNEQFF.

This clonotype was detected ten times or more. V is TRBV6-5 and J is TRBJ1-2; D unresolved. The CDR3 loop spans 16 amino acids. Germline CDR1 is MNHEY and CDR2 is SVGAGI. The ends were cut back, 2 bases at V and 4 bases at J, with 17 bases in the middle. In DNA form, the CDR3 reads TGTGCCAGCAGTTACGGAGGCAACGGGCCGATCTATGGCTACACCTTC. Translating it yields CASSYGGNGPIYGYTF.

This clonotype has a handful of counts. V is TRBV2 and J is TRBJ1-6; D possibly corresponds to TRBD1 (6 bases). The germline V gene has CDR1 SNHLY and CDR2 FYNNEI. V dropped 5 bases and J dropped 12 bases, with 26 bases sitting between them. This CDR3 region has 17 residues. The CDR3 DNA follows: TGTGCCAGCAGTCCCGGAGGGTGGGGGACACCAGGAAGACCCCTCCACTTT. This gives the protein CASSPGGWGTPGRPLHF.

There are many counts of this clonotype. V is TRBV5-6 and J is TRBJ2-2, with D possibly TRBD1 on 6 matching bases. The germline V and J ends were trimmed by 4 bases and 5 bases, with 21 bases remaining between them. The CDR3 has 17 amino acids. Germline assignment: CDR1 SGHDT and CDR2 YYEEEE. In DNA, the CDR3 is TGTGCCAGCAGCGCTACCGGGACATTCACGGGGACCGGGGAGCTGTTTTTT. Its translation is CASSATGTFTGTGELFF.

This rearrangement joins TRBV6-2 or TRBV6-3 to TRBJ1-1; perhaps TRBD1 as D (5 bases). V gave up 11 bases and J gave up 0 bases, with 19 bases separating them. The CDR3 is 15 amino acids. The germline CDR1 and CDR2 sequences are MNHEY and SVGEGT. CDR3 bases: TGTGCCGCGAAAGGCAGCGTGACAGTGAACACTGAAGCTTTCTTT. This encodes CAAKGSVTVNTEAFF.

V is TRBV5-5 and J is TRBJ1-3; D is unresolved. Germline lookup yields CDR1 SGHKS and CDR2 YYEKEE (reference sequence). This CDR3 contains 15 residues. With 3 bases removed from V and 2 bases from J, the gap between germline ends came to 12 bases. CDR3 loop: CASSSGGVTGNTIYF. The CDR3 DNA follows: TGTGCCAGCAGCTCCGGCGGGGTTACTGGAAACACCATATATTTT.

The chain carries TRBV5-6 and TRBJ2-3; a weak D match, TRBD1 (7 bases). The CDR3 is 15 residues long. The germline V gene encodes CDR1 SGHDT and CDR2 YYEEEE. Trimming stripped 4 bases from V and 11 bases from J, with 23 bases between. The CDR3 here is CASSPPGTDYGRQYF. CDR3 nucleotide sequence: TGTGCCAGCAGCCCCCCAGGGACAGATTACGGGAGGCAGTATTTT. Full variable domain (rest looked up from reference TRBV5-6 and TRBJ2-3): DAGVTQSPTHLIKTRGQQVTLRCSPKSGHDTVSWYQQALGQGPQFIFQYYEEEERQRGNFPDRFSGHQFPNYSSELNVNALLLGDSALYLCASSPPGTDYGRQYFGPGTRLTVL.

The rearrangement joins TRBV7-6 to TRBJ2-1, with 8 nucleotides matching TRBD2. Losses at the gene ends were 1 base for V and 3 bases for J; bases not matched to a gene: 11. CDR3 length: 18 amino acids. In germline, CDR1 is SGHVS, CDR2 FNYEAQ. The CDR3 spells CASSLVSGGGRFYNEQFF. CDR3 sequence (DNA): TGTGCCAGCAGCTTAGTTTCTGGTGGCGGGAGGTTCTACAATGAGCAGTTCTTC.

The rearrangement links TRBV4-1 to TRBJ1-1, with TRBD1 as a possible D gene (5 bases). The V gene's germline CDR1 is MGHRA and CDR2 YSYEKL. CDR3 length equals 21 residues. V dropped 3 bases and J dropped 3 bases, with 32 bases sitting between them. For the CDR3, the DNA is TGCGCCAGCAGCCACAAAGACCTACCCTCAGAATGGCGGGGGGAATACACTGAAGCTTTCTTT. This translates into CASSHKDLPSEWRGEYTEAFF.

This chain uses TRBV20-1 with TRBJ2-3; 10 positions match TRBD1. CDR1 is DFQATT, CDR2 SNEGSKA, per germline (reference sequence). This CDR3 has 17 amino acids. V lost 0 bases and J lost 2; bases outside the gene matches: 8. Here the CDR3 reads CSARDPWGQGHTDTQYF. DNA for the CDR3: TGCAGTGCTAGAGACCCTTGGGGACAGGGGCACACAGATACGCAGTATTTT.

This clonotype was counted between two and nine times. A junction boundary mismatches the germline segment, possibly from a read error. This chain links TRBV7-7 with TRBJ2-1; 9 bases map to TRBD1. The CDR3 has 14 amino acids. Germline CDR1 and CDR2: SSHAT and FNYEAQ (reference sequence). In DNA form, the CDR3 reads TGTGCTAGCAGCCGGGACAGGGAGTACAATGAGCAGTTCTTC. It yields the protein CASSRDREYNEQFF.

This clonotype was observed many times. This chain joins TRBV18 and TRBJ1-1; 7 bases line up with TRBD1. The CDR3 runs to 16 residues. Germline trimming cut 3 bases from V and 3 bases from J; bases unmatched to any gene: 10. The germline V gene encodes CDR1 KGHSH and CDR2 LQKENI. CDR3 bases: TGTGCCAGCTCACCGACTGGGACAGTCCGGGACACTGAAGCTTTCTTT. This gives the protein CASSPTGTVRDTEAFF.

This clonotype came up a few times. The V call is TRBV18, the J call TRBJ1-2; 10 bases line up with TRBD1. The CDR3 length is 15 residues. The trim removed 6 bases at V and 0 bases at J, leaving 4 bases unmatched. CDR1 and CDR2 from the germline V gene are KGHSH and LQKENI. This CDR3 is CASSSGTGANYGYTF. The CDR3 DNA reads as TGTGCCAGCTCTTCCGGGACAGGGGCTAACTATGGCTACACCTTC.